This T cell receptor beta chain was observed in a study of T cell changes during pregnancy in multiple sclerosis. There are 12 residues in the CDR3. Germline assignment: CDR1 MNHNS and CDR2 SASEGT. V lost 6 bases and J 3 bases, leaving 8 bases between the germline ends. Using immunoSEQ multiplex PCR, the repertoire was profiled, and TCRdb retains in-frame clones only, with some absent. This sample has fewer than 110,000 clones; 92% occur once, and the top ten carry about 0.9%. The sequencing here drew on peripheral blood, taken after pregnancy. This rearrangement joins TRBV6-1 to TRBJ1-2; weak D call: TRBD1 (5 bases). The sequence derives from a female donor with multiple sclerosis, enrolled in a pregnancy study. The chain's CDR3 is CASRRGDYGYTF. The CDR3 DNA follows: TGTGCCAGCAGACGGGGGGACTATGGCTACACCTTC.